The 16 T cell receptor beta chains given below trace back to one sample, sequenced in a study of OX40 agonist ivuxolimab in advanced cancers. The method was immunoSEQ multiplex PCR; TCRdb's version includes in-frame clones alone and lacks a portion of them. This repertoire shows 60,000 to 70,000 clones, 87% found once; its top ten account for 4% to 5%. Sequencing used CD4+ or CD8+ T cells sorted from blood, obtained in a trial of the OX40 agonist ivuxolimab. These receptor sequences come from an adult with an advanced solid tumor such as melanoma, head and neck, liver or kidney cancer.

This clone was detected only once. This chain joins TRBV28 and TRBJ2-7; perhaps TRBD1 as D (5 bases). With 2 bases removed from V and 3 bases from J, the gap between germline ends came to 14 bases. The CDR3 totals 15 residues. Germline values: CDR1 MDHEN, CDR2 SYDVKM. In nucleotides, the CDR3 is TGTGCCAGCAGTTTAAGACAGTTAGGTCTCTACGAGCAGTACTTC. Translation: CASSLRQLGLYEQYF. Supplemented by reference TRBV28 and TRBJ2-7, the full variable domain reads DVKVTQSSRYLVKRTGEKVFLECVQDMDHENMFWYRQDPGLGLRLIYFSYDVKMKEKGDIPEGYSVSREKKERFSLILESASTNQTSMYLCASSLRQLGLYEQYFGPGTRLTVT.

The chain has TRBV28 and TRBJ2-1; D call uncertain. Germline loops: CDR1 MDHEN, CDR2 SYDVKM. This CDR3 contains 13 residues. Trimming took off 3 bases at V and 3 bases at J, with 6 bases between the two ends. CDR3 residues: CASSFSGYNEQFF. CDR3 nucleotides: TGTGCCAGCAGTTTTTCGGGCTACAATGAGCAGTTCTTC.

The V gene is TRBV5-4, the J gene TRBJ1-1; tentative D call: TRBD1 (6 bases). The CDR3 sequence is 14 residues long. Trimming took 1 base from V and 3 from J, leaving 10 bases between them. Germline V gene data show CDR1 as SGHNT and CDR2 as YYREEE (reference sequence). Here the CDR3 reads CASSLWGADTEAFF. CDR3 nucleotides: TGTGCCAGCAGCTTGTGGGGGGCTGACACTGAAGCTTTCTTT. Drawing the rest from reference TRBV5-4 and TRBJ1-1, the complete variable domain is ETGVTQSPTHLIKTRGQQVTLRCSSQSGHNTVSWYQQALGQGPQFIFQYYREEENGRGNFPPRFSGLQFPNYSSELNVNALELDDSALYLCASSLWGADTEAFFGQGTRLTVV.

This chain joins TRBV28 and TRBJ2-6; TRBD1 or TRBD2 may be the D gene (5 bases each). The V end was cut by 3 bases, the J end by 4 bases, with 10 bases between. There are 15 residues in the CDR3. Germline-derived CDR1 and CDR2 are MDHEN and SYDVKM. DNA of the CDR3: TGTGCCAGCAGTTTGCAAGGGACGGGGGCCAACGTCCTGACTTTC. Translated: CASSLQGTGANVLTF.

The genes are TRBV29-1 and TRBJ1-4; D remains unclear. V was cut by 4 bases and J by 0 bases, with 9 bases left in between. CDR1 and CDR2 (germline): SQVTM, ANQGSEA. This CDR3 has 14 residues. CDR3 loop: CSVGPVSTNEKLFF. The CDR3 nucleotides read TGCAGCGTTGGACCGGTCTCAACTAATGAAAAACTGTTTTTT.

The chain employs TRBV4-3 and TRBJ2-5; D not certain. CDR3 size: 14 residues. V was cut by 4 bases and J by 7 bases, with 16 bases left in between. From germline, CDR1 is LGHNA and CDR2 YSLEER. The CDR3 reads CASSPTVRSGTQYF. The CDR3 nucleotides read TGCGCCAGCAGCCCGACCGTCAGGTCGGGGACCCAGTACTTC.

The V and J genes are TRBV9 and TRBJ2-1; D ambiguous. The CDR3 has 17 amino acids. With 0 bases removed from V and 0 bases from J, the gap between germline ends came to 13 bases. Germline V CDR1 and CDR2: SGDLS, YYNGEE. CDR3 in amino acids: CASSVAGGRLSYNEQFF. The CDR3 bases are TGTGCCAGCAGCGTAGCTGGCGGCCGCCTCTCCTACAATGAGCAGTTCTTC.

Only one count was recorded for this clone. The chain is built from TRBV12-5 and TRBJ2-5; D might be TRBD2 (6 bases). The germline V gene encodes CDR1 LGHNT and CDR2 FRNRAP. Trimming took off 5 bases at V and 2 bases at J, with 9 bases between the two ends. This CDR3 is 13 amino acids long. CDR3 loop: CASGASGQETQYF. CDR3 nucleotide sequence: TGTGCTAGTGGTGCCAGCGGGCAAGAGACCCAGTACTTC.

The genes are TRBV30 and TRBJ1-1; D remains ambiguous. The germline V gene encodes CDR1 GTSNPN and CDR2 SVGIG (reference sequence). V was cut by 0 bases and J by 6 bases, with 11 bases left in between. The CDR3 consists of 13 residues. CDR3 sequence reads: CAWSVRGSSEAFF. The CDR3 coding sequence is TGTGCCTGGAGTGTACGGGGATCGTCTGAAGCTTTCTTT.

With respect to this clone: Other nucleotide sequences in the sample specify the same CDR3. The rearrangement uses TRBV5-1 and TRBJ2-7; D gene unclear. The germline gives CDR1 SGHRS, CDR2 YFSETQ. Trimming pared 0 bases from V and 3 bases from J, leaving 7 bases between. This CDR3 has 13 amino acids. CDR3 amino acids: CASSLGGNYEQYF. The DNA for the CDR3 is TGCGCCAGCAGCTTGGGGGGAAACTACGAGCAGTACTTC. Full variable domain (remainder filled in from reference TRBV5-1 and TRBJ2-7): KAGVTQTPRYLIKTRGQQVTLSCSPISGHRSVSWYQQTPGQGLQFLFEYFSETQRNKGNFPGRFSGRQFSNSRSEMNVSTLELGDSALYLCASSLGGNYEQYFGPGTRLTVT.

The count of this clone is one. The chain is built from TRBV6-6 and TRBJ1-2; TRBD1 might be the D (5 bases). The CDR3 totals 16 residues. Germline V lookup: CDR1 MNHNY, CDR2 SVGAGI (reference sequence). Trimming stripped 7 bases from V and 0 bases from J, with 18 bases between. CDR3 loop: CASTPGGRGANYGYTF. The CDR3 DNA follows: TGTGCCAGCACTCCCGGGGGGAGGGGAGCTAACTATGGCTACACCTTC.

The chain carries TRBV7-9 and TRBJ2-4; D gene ambiguous. Trimming removed 3 bases at V and 0 bases at J, with 18 bases between. This CDR3 is 18 amino acids long. The germline V gene encodes CDR1 SEHNR and CDR2 FQNEAQ (reference sequence). The CDR3 is CASSFPPDGNLAKNIQYF. The CDR3 coding sequence is TGTGCCAGCAGCTTCCCTCCGGACGGAAACCTAGCCAAAAACATTCAGTACTTC. Supplemented by reference TRBV7-9 and TRBJ2-4, the full variable domain reads DTGVSQNPRHKITKRGQNVTFRCDPISEHNRLYWYRQTLGQGPEFLTYFQNEAQLEKSRLLSDRFSAERPKGSFSTLEIQRTEQGDSAMYLCASSFPPDGNLAKNIQYFGAGTRLSVL.

V gene TRBV5-6 combines with J gene TRBJ2-5; 10 bases line up with TRBD2. Germline trimming cut 5 bases from V and 4 bases from J; bases unmatched to any gene: 11. Germline lookup yields CDR1 SGHDT and CDR2 YYEEEE. CDR3 length equals 16 residues. The CDR3 region has the DNA TGTGCCAGCAGACCAACAAGCGGGGGGGCCAGAGAGACCCAGTACTTC. Protein product: CASRPTSGGARETQYF.

There are a few counts of this clone. CDR3 sequence reads: CASSASDRGRGQPQHF. CDR3 DNA: TGTGCCAGCTCAGCATCGGACAGGGGGCGCGGTCAGCCCCAGCATTTT. The genes are TRBV18 and TRBJ1-5, with 11 nucleotides matching TRBD1. Trimming took 5 bases from V and 6 from J; bases not matched to a gene: 9. Per the germline V gene, CDR1 is KGHSH and CDR2 is LQKENI. The CDR3 length is 16 residues.

The rearrangement joins TRBV25-1 to TRBJ2-1; 11 bases map to TRBD2. The V segment lost 8 bases and the J segment 6 bases; nucleotides outside the gene matches: 9. Per the germline V gene, CDR1 is MGHDK and CDR2 is SYGVNS. This CDR3 contains 15 residues. The CDR3 region is CASALAGGPSNEQFF. Here the CDR3 DNA reads TGTGCCAGCGCATTAGCGGGAGGGCCCAGCAATGAGCAGTTCTTC.

V and J are TRBV5-4 and TRBJ1-3; D possibly corresponds to TRBD1 (6 bases). This CDR3 region has 15 residues. From germline, CDR1 is SGHNT and CDR2 YYREEE (reference sequence). V lost 1 base to trimming and J lost 2 bases, with 10 bases between them. The CDR3, as DNA: TGTGCCAGCAGCTTGACAGGGAAGGCTGGAAACACCATATATTTT. As protein: CASSLTGKAGNTIYF. The whole variable domain, filled in from reference TRBV5-4 and TRBJ1-3, reads ETGVTQSPTHLIKTRGQQVTLRCSSQSGHNTVSWYQQALGQGPQFIFQYYREEENGRGNFPPRFSGLQFPNYSSELNVNALELDDSALYLCASSLTGKAGNTIYFGEGSWLTVV.